This TCR beta chain was sequenced in a study of shared clonotypes between healthy human individuals. Repertoires were generated with immunoSEQ multiplex PCR, while TCRdb's copy carries only in-frame clones and drops some. The sample has 2,100,000 or so clones; roughly 95% are singletons. Broader study findings: The represented genetic and exposure-history diversity was limited by the small number of donors.

V lost 4 bases and J lost 0, with 11 bases in between. Looked up from germline, CDR1 is SGDLS and CDR2 is YYNGEE. The CDR3 extends over 15 amino acids. Remarks on this clone: The antigen remains unidentified. Distinct nucleotide sequences in the sample also encode this CDR3.

Sequencing used naive CD4+ T cells sorted from blood. Subset noted: CD45RA+ positively selected. V usage is TRBV9 and J usage is TRBJ1-5; the D is unclear. This receptor was taken from a man younger than 35 in good health. The CDR3 DNA sequence: TGTGCCAGCAGCCGGACGGGGAATAGCAATCAGCCCCAGCATTTT. This encodes CASSRTGNSNQPQHF.